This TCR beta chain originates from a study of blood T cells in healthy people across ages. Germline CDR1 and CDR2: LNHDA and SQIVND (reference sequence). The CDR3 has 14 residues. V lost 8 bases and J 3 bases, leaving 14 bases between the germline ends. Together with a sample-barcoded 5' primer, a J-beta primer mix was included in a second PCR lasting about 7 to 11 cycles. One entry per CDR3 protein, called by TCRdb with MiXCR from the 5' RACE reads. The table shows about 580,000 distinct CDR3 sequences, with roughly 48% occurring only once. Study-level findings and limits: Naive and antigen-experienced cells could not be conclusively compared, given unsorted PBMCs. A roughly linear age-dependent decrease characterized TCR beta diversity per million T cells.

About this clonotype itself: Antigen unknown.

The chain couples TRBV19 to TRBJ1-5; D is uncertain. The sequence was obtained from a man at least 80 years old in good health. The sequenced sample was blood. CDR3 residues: CASFSGRLNQPQHF. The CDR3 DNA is TGTGCCAGTTTTTCTGGACGGCTCAATCAGCCCCAGCATTTT.